Following are 13 T cell receptor beta chains from one sample sequenced in a study of early T cells in non-severe SARS-CoV-2 infection (dated by TCRdb to about 2021). The library came from 5' RACE. Sequencing instrument: NextSeq 500. TCRdb reanalyzed the raw reads on its own, using fastp at Q25 for trimming and MiXCR for clone calling, and kept in-frame beta chains. Each CDR3 protein appears once, grouped with its most common genes and DNA. The sample data list roughly 110,000 distinct CDR3 sequences, and around 10% of these were observed just once. The ten largest make up about 7.6% of the sample. The sample taken for sequencing was whole blood. Receptors originate from an adult who was a healthcare worker with PCR-confirmed SARS-CoV-2 infection or an uninfected control (not recorded which).

The chain employs TRBV20-1 and TRBJ2-1; 8 nucleotides agree with TRBD2. The J segment lost 0 bases and the V segment lost 3 bases, leaving 7 bases of the junction unmatched. This CDR3 contains 16 residues. CDR1 and CDR2 (germline): DFQATT, SNEGSKA (reference sequence). CDR3 in amino acids: CSARTPSGSSYNEQFF. The CDR3, as DNA: TGCAGTGCTAGGACGCCCAGCGGGAGCTCCTACAATGAGCAGTTCTTC.

This clonotype was seen at least ten times. This sequence joins TRBV5-1 and TRBJ2-5; D gene uncertain. V was shortened by 5 bases and J by 5 bases, with 16 bases between the two germline ends. The CDR3 consists of 14 residues. CDR1 and CDR2 (germline): SGHRS, YFSETQ. CDR3 sequence (DNA): TGCGCCAGCAGTCGATTCGGCATCGAGGAGACCCAGTACTTC. Protein sequence: CASSRFGIEETQYF.

This clonotype was counted ten times or more. The V call is TRBV6-1, the J call TRBJ2-1; D is possibly TRBD2 (6 bases). The CDR3 loop spans 15 amino acids. Germline V gene lookup returns CDR1 MNHNS and CDR2 SASEGT. Trimming pared 7 bases from V and 0 bases from J, leaving 13 bases between. CDR3 sequence reads: CASTGLKTSYNEQFF. The CDR3 DNA reads TGTGCCAGCACTGGACTAAAAACCTCCTACAATGAGCAGTTCTTC.

This clonotype was observed a few times. The CDR3 is CASSEDSGSYNEQFF. The CDR3 DNA is TGTGCCAGCAGCGAGGATAGCGGATCTTACAATGAGCAGTTCTTC. V usage is TRBV3-1 and J usage is TRBJ2-1, with D possibly being TRBD2 (6 bases). Trimming removed 5 bases from V and 4 bases from J, with 15 bases in between. Germline CDR1 and CDR2: LGHDT and YNNKEL (reference sequence). The CDR3 consists of 15 residues.

The V and J genes are TRBV7-7 and TRBJ2-2; D is possibly TRBD1 (6 bases). Germline V gives CDR1 SSHAT, CDR2 FNYEAQ (reference sequence). The CDR3 covers 14 residues. V shed 5 bases and J shed 4 bases, with 11 bases lying between them. In DNA form, the CDR3 reads TGTGCCAGCAGCCCACAGGGAATCACCGGGGAGCTGTTTTTT. Residues: CASSPQGITGELFF.

This rearrangement joins TRBV19 to TRBJ2-1; 8 bases align to TRBD2. Germline CDR1 and CDR2: LNHDA and SQIVND (reference sequence). The V segment lost 1 base and the J segment 0 bases; nucleotides outside the gene matches: 11. This CDR3 has 19 amino acids. CDR3 amino acids: CASSIAGSGKYSSYNEQFF. DNA of the CDR3: TGTGCCAGTAGTATAGCCGGTAGCGGGAAATACAGCTCCTACAATGAGCAGTTCTTC.

This clonotype was seen many times. The V gene is TRBV7-2, the J gene TRBJ2-5, with D possibly called TRBD1 or TRBD2 (6 bases each). Germline V gives CDR1 SGHTA, CDR2 FQGNSA. The germline V and J ends were trimmed by 3 bases and 7 bases, with 24 bases remaining between them. The CDR3 covers 17 residues. CDR3 in DNA: TGTGCCAGCAGCTTGATGCGGTCGGAGGGGACATCGGGGACCCAGTACTTC. Amino acids: CASSLMRSEGTSGTQYF.

This chain uses TRBV27 with TRBJ2-3, with TRBD1 matching 7 bases. The CDR3 runs 13 residues. Germline-derived CDR1 and CDR2 are MNHEY and SMNVEV (reference sequence). V was clipped by 5 bases and J by 7 bases; unmatched bases: 6. The CDR3 sequence: CASSGTVGHTQYF. The CDR3 DNA sequence: TGTGCCAGCAGTGGGACAGTGGGACATACGCAGTATTTT.

This clonotype was counted a few times. V and J are TRBV6-6 and TRBJ2-7, with TRBD1 matching 9 bases. The trim removed 6 bases at V and 4 bases at J, leaving 7 bases unmatched. The CDR3 spans 14 residues. The germline V gene encodes CDR1 MNHNY and CDR2 SVGAGI (reference sequence). The CDR3 sequence: CASSPGQGRYEQYF. The CDR3 DNA sequence: TGTGCCAGCAGCCCGGGACAGGGACGGTACGAGCAGTACTTC.

This clonotype showed up many times. The chain recombines TRBV5-4 with TRBJ2-1, with D possibly matching TRBD1 (6 bases). The CDR3 spans 15 residues. Germline V gene lookup returns CDR1 SGHNT and CDR2 YYREEE (reference sequence). Trimming pared 5 bases from V and 2 bases from J, leaving 14 bases between. CDR3 sequence reads: CASRRSGEPYNEQFF. CDR3 nucleotide sequence: TGTGCCAGCAGGCGTTCAGGGGAACCCTACAATGAGCAGTTCTTC.

The chain links TRBV5-1 to TRBJ1-2; no firm D call. Trimming stripped 0 bases from V and 7 bases from J, with 10 bases between. This CDR3 is 13 amino acids long. The germline gives CDR1 SGHRS, CDR2 YFSETQ. CDR3 DNA sequence: TGCGCCAGCAGCTTGGCCGGCGGGCTTGGCTACACCTTC. Amino acid sequence: CASSLAGGLGYTF.

In this sample, this clonotype turned up a few times. V gene TRBV19 combines with J gene TRBJ2-1, with D perhaps TRBD2 (5 bases). Trimming took off 4 bases at V and 8 bases at J, with 15 bases between the two ends. This CDR3 has 14 amino acids. The V gene's germline CDR1 is LNHDA and CDR2 SQIVND (reference sequence). The CDR3 region has the DNA TGTGCCAGTAGTAAGAGGATGGAGGTCGATGAGCAGTTCTTC. This sequence encodes CASSKRMEVDEQFF.

The V and J genes are TRBV2 and TRBJ1-5; D is uncertain. The CDR3 has 13 residues. V was shortened by 4 bases and J by 8 bases, with 12 bases between the two germline ends. Germline lookup yields CDR1 SNHLY and CDR2 FYNNEI. The CDR3 DNA reads as TGTGCCAGCAGTGGCGAGGTGGGTGAGCCCCAGCATTTT. Translated: CASSGEVGEPQHF.